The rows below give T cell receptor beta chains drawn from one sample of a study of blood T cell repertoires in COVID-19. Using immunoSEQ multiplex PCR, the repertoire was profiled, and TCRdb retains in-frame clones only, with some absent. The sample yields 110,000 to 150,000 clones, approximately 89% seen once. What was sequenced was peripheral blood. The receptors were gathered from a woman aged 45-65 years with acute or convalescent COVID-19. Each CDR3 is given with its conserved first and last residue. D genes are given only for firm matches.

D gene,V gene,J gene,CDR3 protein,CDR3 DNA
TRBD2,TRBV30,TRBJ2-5,CAWRGLAGGTETQYF,TGTGCCTGGAGGGGACTAGCGGGGGGGACAGAGACCCAGTACTTC
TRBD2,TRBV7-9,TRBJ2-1,CASSLALVAGGPGQFF,TGTGCCAGCAGCTTAGCGCTGGTAGCGGGAGGGCCGGGTCAGTTCTTC
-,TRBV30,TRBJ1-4,CAWRLHTTNEKLFF,TGTGCCTGGAGGTTACACACAACTAATGAAAAACTGTTTTTT
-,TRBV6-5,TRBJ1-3,CASSYSGASGNTIYF,TGTGCCAGCAGTTACTCAGGGGCCTCTGGAAACACCATATATTTT
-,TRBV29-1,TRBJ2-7,CSVSDRGIGDEQYF,TGCAGCGTTTCCGACCGCGGGATAGGCGACGAGCAGTACTTC
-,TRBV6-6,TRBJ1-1,CASSPSYPGENTEAFF,TGTGCCAGCAGCCCCTCCTACCCCGGGGAGAACACTGAAGCTTTCTTT
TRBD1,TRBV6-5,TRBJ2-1,CASRTGQGARNEQFF,TGTGCCAGTCGAACGGGACAGGGGGCGCGCAATGAGCAGTTCTTC
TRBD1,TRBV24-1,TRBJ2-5,CATSDPGTGDETQYF,TGTGCCACCAGTGACCCTGGGACAGGGGACGAGACCCAGTACTTC
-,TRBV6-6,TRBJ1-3,CASSSTGTGTIYF,TGTGCCAGCAGTTCCACAGGGACCGGCACCATATATTTT
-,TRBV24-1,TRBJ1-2,CATSDFSSGYTF,TGTGCCACCAGTGATTTCTCCTCTGGCTACACCTTC
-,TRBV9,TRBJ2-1,CASSVAASLYNEQFF,TGTGCCAGCAGCGTAGCGGCTAGCTTGTACAATGAGCAGTTCTTC
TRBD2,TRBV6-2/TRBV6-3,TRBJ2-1,CASSYQAGVLNEQFF,TGTGCCAGCAGTTACCAAGCGGGAGTGCTCAATGAGCAGTTCTTC
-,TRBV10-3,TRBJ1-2,CAISEVDYGYTF,TGTGCCATCAGTGAAGTAGACTATGGCTACACCTTC
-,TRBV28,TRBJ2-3,CASSGGAGTDTQYF,TGTGCCAGCAGTGGGGGGGCGGGCACAGATACGCAGTATTTT
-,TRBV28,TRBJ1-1,CASSFTQGHTEAFF,TGTGCCAGCAGTTTTACGCAGGGCCACACTGAAGCTTTCTTT
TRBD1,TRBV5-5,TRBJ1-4,CASSWGRDRVDEKLFF,TGTGCCAGCAGCTGGGGGCGGGACAGGGTCGATGAAAAACTGTTTTTT
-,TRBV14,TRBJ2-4,CASSQAQPPGDIQYF,TGTGCCAGCAGCCAAGCCCAACCCCCAGGGGACATTCAGTACTTC